A single sample gave rise to the 18 T cell receptor beta chains below, sequenced in a study of radiotherapy plus CTLA-4 blockade in lung cancer. TCRdb keeps only in-frame clones here, not all; method: immunoSEQ multiplex PCR. The sample includes roughly 88,000 clones, about 83% of them seen just once. The sample here was peripheral blood, taken from a patient treated with radiotherapy plus ipilimumab. The receptors shown here come from a human donor with non-small cell lung cancer who had stable disease on radiotherapy plus ipilimumab.

This chain links TRBV28 with TRBJ2-7; D is perhaps TRBD1 (5 bases). The V and J ends lost 3 bases and 3 bases respectively, with 12 bases between them. The CDR3 covers 14 residues. The V gene's germline CDR1 is MDHEN and CDR2 SYDVKM. CDR3 sequence: CASSFVGQSYEQYF. Here the CDR3 DNA reads TGTGCCAGCAGTTTCGTGGGGCAGAGCTACGAGCAGTACTTC.

The genes are TRBV11-3 and TRBJ1-6; 12 bases align to TRBD1. Unmatched junction bases numbered 6, after V lost 5 bases and J lost 7 bases. The CDR3 spans 16 residues. Looked up from germline, CDR1 is SGHNT and CDR2 is YENEEA. This CDR3 reads CASSLWDRGRNSPLHF. The CDR3 DNA reads as TGTGCCAGCAGCCTCTGGGACAGGGGGCGGAATTCACCCCTCCACTTT.

The chain recombines TRBV19 with TRBJ1-5, with a possible D match to TRBD1 (5 bases). The V gene lost 5 bases and the J gene lost 3 bases, with 20 bases spanning the gap. Germline-derived CDR1 and CDR2 are LNHDA and SQIVND (reference sequence). The CDR3 length is 17 residues. CDR3 in DNA: TGTGCCAGTAGTTCTCCGGCGGGGGTAGGAAACAATCAGCCCCAGCATTTT. It codes for CASSSPAGVGNNQPQHF.

This clone has more than one count but fewer than ten. The chain is built from TRBV5-4 and TRBJ2-6; TRBD2 agrees at 10 bases. This CDR3 spans 17 amino acids. The V and J ends lost 0 bases and 2 bases, in that order; junction bases with no gene match: 2. In germline, CDR1 is SGHNT, CDR2 YYREEE (reference sequence). The CDR3: CASSLGLAGAGANVLTF. DNA of the CDR3: TGTGCCAGCAGCTTGGGTCTAGCGGGGGCTGGGGCCAACGTCCTGACTTTC.

As DNA, the CDR3 is TGTGCCAGCAGTGGGGAGCCGGACAGGGGTAATGAAAAACTGTTTTTT. Its translation: CASSGEPDRGNEKLFF. The chain combines TRBV25-1 with TRBJ1-4; 9 bases map to TRBD1. In germline, CDR1 is MGHDK, CDR2 SYGVNS. Trimming removed 4 bases from V and 4 bases from J; junction bases left unmatched: 7. This CDR3 spans 16 amino acids.

The V and J genes are TRBV9 and TRBJ1-5, with no clear D. The CDR3 consists of 15 residues. Between the trimmed V and J ends, which lost 9 bases and 0 bases, there was a span of 16 bases. Looked up from germline, CDR1 is SGDLS and CDR2 is YYNGEE. CDR3 region: CATPVLPFSNQPQHF. Here the CDR3 DNA reads TGTGCCACCCCAGTCCTGCCGTTTAGCAATCAGCCCCAGCATTTT.

The chain has TRBV9 and TRBJ2-3, with 8 bases matching TRBD2. The V segment lost 0 bases and the J segment 6 bases; nucleotides outside the gene matches: 12. The length of the CDR3 is 17 residues. Germline CDR1 SGDLS, CDR2 YYNGEE. Here the CDR3 reads CASSVVTHPAGEDTQYF. The CDR3 DNA reads as TGTGCCAGCAGCGTAGTAACCCACCCAGCGGGGGAGGATACGCAGTATTTT.

The CDR3 DNA reads as TGTGCCAGCAGCTTAGCTAGCGGTCTCAATGAGCAGTTCTTC. Translated: CASSLASGLNEQFF. The V gene is TRBV7-8, the J gene TRBJ2-1; the D gene is possibly TRBD2 (6 bases). Trimming took off 0 bases at V and 6 bases at J, with 9 bases between the two ends. Germline-derived CDR1 and CDR2 are SGHVS and FQNEAQ. The CDR3 runs to 14 residues.

The chain combines TRBV6-5 with TRBJ1-2; D is perhaps TRBD1 (5 bases). The CDR3 covers 13 residues. CDR1 and CDR2 from the germline V gene are MNHEY and SVGAGI. V was clipped by 7 bases and J by 8 bases, with 17 bases between them. The CDR3 spells CASTKEGFRGYTF. In DNA, the CDR3 is TGTGCCAGCACCAAAGAGGGGTTCAGGGGCTACACCTTC.

The rearrangement links TRBV28 to TRBJ1-4; D not certain. Trimming took off 7 bases at V and 0 bases at J, with 6 bases between the two ends. CDR1 is MDHEN and CDR2 is SYDVKM in the germline V gene. The CDR3 runs 13 residues. CDR3 nucleotide sequence: TGTGCCAGCATTCGCGCAACTAATGAAAAACTGTTTTTT. Encoded protein: CASIRATNEKLFF.

The chain has TRBV29-1 and TRBJ2-7, with TRBD2 as a possible D gene (5 bases). The CDR3 has 11 amino acids. V shed 6 bases and J shed 4 bases, with 10 bases lying between them. CDR1 and CDR2 from the germline V gene are SQVTM and ANQGSEA. The CDR3 sequence: CSVRGRYEQYF. The DNA of the CDR3 is TGCAGCGTAAGAGGGCGGTACGAGCAGTACTTC.

The rearrangement joins TRBV7-9 to TRBJ1-1; D may be TRBD1 (6 bases). CDR1 is SEHNR and CDR2 is FQNEAQ in the germline V gene (reference sequence). The ends were cut back, 1 base at V and 1 base at J, with 16 bases in the middle. CDR3 length equals 17 residues. DNA for the CDR3: TGTGCCAGCAGCTTAGGGGGAGGGGGACGGAAGAACACTGAAGCTTTCTTT. Translation gives CASSLGGGGRKNTEAFF.

This chain links TRBV5-1 with TRBJ1-1; 11 bases agree with TRBD1. CDR1 SGHRS and CDR2 YFSETQ come from the germline V gene. J gave up 0 bases and V 2 bases, and 3 bases lay outside the gene matches. The CDR3 covers 16 residues. The CDR3 DNA reads TGCGCCAGCAGCTTCGGGACAGGGGGTTTGAACACTGAAGCTTTCTTT. Protein: CASSFGTGGLNTEAFF.

This chain joins TRBV7-3 and TRBJ2-3, with D perhaps TRBD1 or TRBD2 (5 bases each). This CDR3 has 15 amino acids. V dropped 6 bases and J dropped 6 bases, with 19 bases sitting between them. CDR1 is SGHTA, CDR2 FQGTGA, per germline. This CDR3 reads CASSLGLYGGDTQYF. The CDR3 nucleotides read TGTGCCAGCAGTCTGGGGCTCTACGGAGGCGATACGCAGTATTTT.

The gene calls are TRBV10-1 and TRBJ2-3; D is perhaps TRBD1 (6 bases). In germline, CDR1 is WNHNN, CDR2 SYGVQD (reference sequence). Trimming removed 6 bases from V and 5 bases from J, with 12 bases in between. This CDR3 region has 13 residues. Written as DNA, the CDR3 is TGCGCCAGCAGCCTCGACAGGAGAGATACGCAGTATTTT. It translates to CASSLDRRDTQYF.

The rearrangement links TRBV19 to TRBJ2-2; 8 positions agree with TRBD1. This CDR3 spans 14 amino acids. Germline V gene sequence: CDR1 LNHDA, CDR2 SQIVND (reference sequence). Losses at the gene ends were 6 bases for V and 4 bases for J; bases not matched to a gene: 4. The CDR3 reads CASRGQGATGELFF. The CDR3, as DNA: TGTGCCAGTAGGGGGCAGGGGGCCACCGGGGAGCTGTTTTTT.

The V call is TRBV30, the J call TRBJ1-1, with unresolved D. The CDR3 contains 12 residues. Trimming removed 0 bases from V and 2 bases from J, with 4 bases in between. Per germline, CDR1 GTSNPN and CDR2 SVGIG (reference sequence). CDR3 protein: CAWSVLNTEAFF. CDR3 DNA: TGTGCCTGGAGTGTCCTTAACACTGAAGCTTTCTTT.

The CDR3 sequence: CASSDVDRGSNEQFF. The CDR3 DNA follows: TGTGCCAGCAGTGACGTGGACAGGGGAAGTAATGAGCAGTTCTTC. This chain uses TRBV6-1 with TRBJ2-1, with 9 bases fitting TRBD1. The CDR3 contains 15 residues. J gave up 7 bases and V 3 bases, and 7 bases lay outside the gene matches. The V gene's germline CDR1 is MNHNS and CDR2 SASEGT.